Below are 3 T cell receptor beta chains sequenced from a single sample in a study of shared clonotypes between healthy human individuals. Assay: immunoSEQ multiplex PCR; the TCRdb copy retains only in-frame clones and omits some. The sample consists of about 2 million clones, 85% to 95% of them appearing once. Terminally differentiated effector memory CD45RA+ cells were excluded from the naive CD8 cells, which were CD45RO-negative and positively selected for CCR7. Sample: naive CD8+ T cells sorted from blood. Every receptor here comes from a man between 18 and 35 years old in good health.

V is TRBV27 and J is TRBJ2-1; D not certain. In germline, CDR1 is MNHEY, CDR2 SMNVEV (reference sequence). The length of the CDR3 is 14 residues. V lost 2 bases, J lost 9 bases, and 14 bases lay in between. CDR3 DNA: TGTGCCAGCAGTTTACCCCTAGTACCTGGTGAGCAGTTCTTC. As protein: CASSLPLVPGEQFF.

V usage is TRBV5-6 and J usage is TRBJ2-1; 9 bases map to TRBD2. Germline CDR1 is SGHDT and CDR2 is YYEEEE. V lost 2 bases, J lost 7 bases, and 4 bases stayed unmatched. The CDR3 runs 14 residues. The CDR3, as DNA: TGTGCCAGCAGCTTTAGCGGGAGTCTTAATGAGCAGTTCTTC. Translating gives CASSFSGSLNEQFF.

The J gene is TRBJ1-6, the V gene TRBV6-1, with 7 bases identical to TRBD1. The germline V gene has CDR1 MNHNS and CDR2 SASEGT. CDR3 length: 17 amino acids. Trimming cost V 4 bases and J 0 bases; bases outside gene matches: 6. CDR3 sequence (DNA): TGTGCCAGCAGTGTGGGACAGTCGAGCTCCTATAATTCACCCCTCCACTTT. Its protein product is CASSVGQSSSYNSPLHF.